This T cell receptor beta chain emerged from a study of T cells after yellow fever vaccination. About the research overall: With SMART-Seq v4 Ultra Low Input, the fractions containing low cell numbers were prepared.

This clonotype was observed a few times. Its cognate antigen is unknown. General study points: Contaminating bulk clonotypes could be abundant in FACS-sorted repertoires. At 95% to 98% for CD4 and just over 85% for CD8, most primary-vaccination clones showed up again after the booster.

A universal primer site and UMIs were added as TCR cDNA was made by 5'RACE template switching. One entry per CDR3 protein results from TCRdb running MiXCR on the 5' RACE reads. The sample lists hundreds of thousands of distinct CDR3 sequences; 21% were seen once. This CDR3 region has 14 residues. Looked up from germline, CDR1 is LGHNA and CDR2 is YNFKEQ. V lost 0 bases and J lost 5, with 10 bases in between. The chain recombines TRBV4-2 with TRBJ1-1; perhaps TRBD1 as D (6 bases). The source of this sequence is a man aged 18 to 29 who received the YFV17D yellow fever vaccine. The input for sequencing was PBMCs, taken roughly 20 days after the first yellow fever vaccination. The CDR3 loop is CASSQEFRGTEAFF. The CDR3 DNA reads as TGTGCCAGCAGCCAAGAATTTAGGGGGACTGAAGCTTTCTTT.